The clone carrying this TCR beta chain was counted a single time. The data derive from a study of T cell responses to AZD1222 COVID-19 vaccine. The CDR3 extends over 16 amino acids. V was pared by 0 bases and J by 8 bases, with 9 bases of the junction left unmatched. From germline, CDR1 is SGDLS and CDR2 YYNGEE. Measured with immunoSEQ multiplex PCR; TCRdb has only the in-frame clones, and not every one. The table has some 150,000 clones, roughly 88% seen once; the top ten hold around 1.8%. V gene TRBV9 combines with J gene TRBJ1-2; TRBD1 matches 11 bases. Sequences were derived from peripheral blood, sampled 28 days after the second AZD1222 dose. The origin of this receptor is an adult who received the AZD1222 COVID-19 vaccine. The CDR3 sequence is CASSVGGTGGLYGYTF. Here the CDR3 DNA reads TGTGCCAGCAGCGTAGGTGGGACAGGGGGTCTGTACGGCTACACCTTC. The complete variable domain, with remaining parts taken from reference TRBV9 and TRBJ1-2, reads DSGVTQTPKHLITATGQRVTLRCSPRSGDLSVYWYQQSLDQGLQFLIQYYNGEERAKGNILERFSAQQFPDLHSELNLSSLELGDSALYFCASSVGGTGGLYGYTFGSGTRLTVV.